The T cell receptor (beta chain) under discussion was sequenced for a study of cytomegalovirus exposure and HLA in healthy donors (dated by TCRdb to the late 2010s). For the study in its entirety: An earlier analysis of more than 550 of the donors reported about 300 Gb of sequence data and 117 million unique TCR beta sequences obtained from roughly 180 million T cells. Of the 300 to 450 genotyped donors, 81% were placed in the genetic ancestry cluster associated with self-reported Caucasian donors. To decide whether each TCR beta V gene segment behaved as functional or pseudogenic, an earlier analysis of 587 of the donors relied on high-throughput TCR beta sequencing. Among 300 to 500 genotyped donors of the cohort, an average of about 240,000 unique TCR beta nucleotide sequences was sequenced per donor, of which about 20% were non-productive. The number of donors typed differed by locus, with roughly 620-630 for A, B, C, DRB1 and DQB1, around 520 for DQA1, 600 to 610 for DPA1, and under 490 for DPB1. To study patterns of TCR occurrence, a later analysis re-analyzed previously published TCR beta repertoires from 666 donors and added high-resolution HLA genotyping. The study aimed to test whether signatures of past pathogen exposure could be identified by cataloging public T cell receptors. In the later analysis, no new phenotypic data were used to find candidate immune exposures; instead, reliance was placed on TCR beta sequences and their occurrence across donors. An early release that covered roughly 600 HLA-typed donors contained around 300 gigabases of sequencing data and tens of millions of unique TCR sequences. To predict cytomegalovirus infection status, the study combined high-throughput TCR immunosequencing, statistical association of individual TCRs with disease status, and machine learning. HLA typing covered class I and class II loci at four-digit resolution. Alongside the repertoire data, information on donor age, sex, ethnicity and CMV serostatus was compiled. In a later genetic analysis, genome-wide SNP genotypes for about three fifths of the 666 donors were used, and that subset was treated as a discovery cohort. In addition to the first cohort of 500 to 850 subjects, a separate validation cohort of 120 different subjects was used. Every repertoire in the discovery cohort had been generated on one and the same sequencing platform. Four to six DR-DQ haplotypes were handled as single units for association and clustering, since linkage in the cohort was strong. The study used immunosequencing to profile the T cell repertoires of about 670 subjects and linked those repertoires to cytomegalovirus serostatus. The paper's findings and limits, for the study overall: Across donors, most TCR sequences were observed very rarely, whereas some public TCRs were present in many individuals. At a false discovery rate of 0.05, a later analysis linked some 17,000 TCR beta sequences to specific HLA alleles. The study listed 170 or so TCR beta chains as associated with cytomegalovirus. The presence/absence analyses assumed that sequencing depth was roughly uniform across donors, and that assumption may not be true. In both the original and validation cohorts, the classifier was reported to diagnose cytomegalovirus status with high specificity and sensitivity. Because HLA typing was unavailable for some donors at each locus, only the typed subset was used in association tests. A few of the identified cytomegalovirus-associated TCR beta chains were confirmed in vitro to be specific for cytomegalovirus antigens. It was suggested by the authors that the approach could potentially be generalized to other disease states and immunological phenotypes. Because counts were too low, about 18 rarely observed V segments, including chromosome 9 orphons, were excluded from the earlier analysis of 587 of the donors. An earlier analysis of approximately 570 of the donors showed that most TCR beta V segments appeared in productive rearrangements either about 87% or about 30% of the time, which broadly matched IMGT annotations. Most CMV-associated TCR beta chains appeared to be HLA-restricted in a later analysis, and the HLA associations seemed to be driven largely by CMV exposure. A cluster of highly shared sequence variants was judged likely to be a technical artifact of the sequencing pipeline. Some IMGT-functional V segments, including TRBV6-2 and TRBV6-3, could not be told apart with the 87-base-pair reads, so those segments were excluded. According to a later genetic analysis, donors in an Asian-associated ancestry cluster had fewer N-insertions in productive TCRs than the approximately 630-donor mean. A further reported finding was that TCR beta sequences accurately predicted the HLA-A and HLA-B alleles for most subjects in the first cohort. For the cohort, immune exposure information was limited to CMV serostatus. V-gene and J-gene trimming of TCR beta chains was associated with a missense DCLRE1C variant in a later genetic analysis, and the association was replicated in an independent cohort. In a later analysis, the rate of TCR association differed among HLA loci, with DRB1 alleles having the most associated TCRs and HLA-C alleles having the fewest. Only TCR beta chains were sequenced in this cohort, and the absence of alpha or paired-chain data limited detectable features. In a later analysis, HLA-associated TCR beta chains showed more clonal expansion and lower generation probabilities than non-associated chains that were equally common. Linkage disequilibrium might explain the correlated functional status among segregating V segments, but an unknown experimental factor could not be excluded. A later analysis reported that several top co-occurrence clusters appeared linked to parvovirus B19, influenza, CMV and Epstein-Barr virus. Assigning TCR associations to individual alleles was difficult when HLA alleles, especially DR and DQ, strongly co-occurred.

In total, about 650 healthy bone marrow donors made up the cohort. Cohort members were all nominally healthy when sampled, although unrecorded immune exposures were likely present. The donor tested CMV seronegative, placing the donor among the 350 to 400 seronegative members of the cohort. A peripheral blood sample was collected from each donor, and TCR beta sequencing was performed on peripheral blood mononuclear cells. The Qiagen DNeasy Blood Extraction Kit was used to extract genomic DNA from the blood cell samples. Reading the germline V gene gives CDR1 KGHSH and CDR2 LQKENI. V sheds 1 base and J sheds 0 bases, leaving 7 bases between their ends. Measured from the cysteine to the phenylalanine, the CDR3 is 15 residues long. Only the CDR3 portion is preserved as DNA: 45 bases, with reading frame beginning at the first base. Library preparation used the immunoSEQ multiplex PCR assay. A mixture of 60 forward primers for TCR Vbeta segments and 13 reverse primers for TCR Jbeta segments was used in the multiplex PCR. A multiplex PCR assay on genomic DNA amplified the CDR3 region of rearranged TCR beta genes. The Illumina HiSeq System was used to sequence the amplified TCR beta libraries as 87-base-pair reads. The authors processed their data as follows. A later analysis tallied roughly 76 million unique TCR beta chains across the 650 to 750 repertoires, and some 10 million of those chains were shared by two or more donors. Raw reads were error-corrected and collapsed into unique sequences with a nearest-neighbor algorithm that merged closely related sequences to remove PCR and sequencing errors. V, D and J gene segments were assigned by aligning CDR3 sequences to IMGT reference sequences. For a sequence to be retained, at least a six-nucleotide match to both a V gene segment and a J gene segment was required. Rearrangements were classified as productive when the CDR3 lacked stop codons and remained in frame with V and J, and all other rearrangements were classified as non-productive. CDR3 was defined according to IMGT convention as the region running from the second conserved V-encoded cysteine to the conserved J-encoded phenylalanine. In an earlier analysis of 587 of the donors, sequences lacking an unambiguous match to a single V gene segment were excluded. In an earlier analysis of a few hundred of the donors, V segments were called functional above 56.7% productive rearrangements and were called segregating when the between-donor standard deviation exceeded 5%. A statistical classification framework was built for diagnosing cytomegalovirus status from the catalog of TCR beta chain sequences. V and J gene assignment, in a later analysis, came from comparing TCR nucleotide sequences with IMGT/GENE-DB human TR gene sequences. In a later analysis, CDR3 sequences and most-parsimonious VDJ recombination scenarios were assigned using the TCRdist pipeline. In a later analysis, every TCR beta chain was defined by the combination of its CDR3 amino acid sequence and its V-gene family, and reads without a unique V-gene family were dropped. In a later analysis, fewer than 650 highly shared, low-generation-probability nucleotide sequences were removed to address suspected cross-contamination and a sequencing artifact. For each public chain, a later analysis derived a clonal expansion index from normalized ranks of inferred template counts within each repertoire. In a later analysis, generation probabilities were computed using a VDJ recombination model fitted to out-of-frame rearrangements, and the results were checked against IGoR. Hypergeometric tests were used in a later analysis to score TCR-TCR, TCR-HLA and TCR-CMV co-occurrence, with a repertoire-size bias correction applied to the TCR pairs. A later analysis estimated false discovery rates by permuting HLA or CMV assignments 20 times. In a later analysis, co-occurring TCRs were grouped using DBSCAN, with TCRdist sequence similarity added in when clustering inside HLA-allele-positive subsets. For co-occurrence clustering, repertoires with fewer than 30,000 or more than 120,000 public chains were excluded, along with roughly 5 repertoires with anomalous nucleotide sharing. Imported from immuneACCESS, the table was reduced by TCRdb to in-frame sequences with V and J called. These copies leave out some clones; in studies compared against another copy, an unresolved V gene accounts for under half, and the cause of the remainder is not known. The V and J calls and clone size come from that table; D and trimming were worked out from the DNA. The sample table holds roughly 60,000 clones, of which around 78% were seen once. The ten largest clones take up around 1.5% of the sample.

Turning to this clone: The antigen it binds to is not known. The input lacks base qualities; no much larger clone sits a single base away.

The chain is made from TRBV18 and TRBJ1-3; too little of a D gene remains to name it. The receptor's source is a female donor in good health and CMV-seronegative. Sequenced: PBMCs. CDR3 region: CASSPRGYSGNTIYF. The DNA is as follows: TGTGCCAGCTCACCACGCGGGTACTCTGGAAACACCATATATTTT.